These 13 T cell receptor beta chains originate from one sample sequenced in a study of identical twins. Each CDR3 protein is one row after TCRdb ran MiXCR on the 5' RACE reads. This sample yields approximately 700,000 distinct CDR3 sequences, of which 5.5% to 7.5% are seen a single time; 1.5% to 2% belongs to the top ten. Specimen: naive T cells sorted from blood. The receptor source for this set is a man in his late teens or twenties in good health.

The rearrangement links TRBV6-1 to TRBJ2-4, with D possibly TRBD2 on 6 matching bases. The CDR3 contains 15 residues. Germline V gives CDR1 MNHNS, CDR2 SASEGT. Trimming pared 7 bases from V and 0 bases from J, leaving 13 bases between. The CDR3 protein is CASIGGSIAKNIQYF. The CDR3 DNA follows: TGTGCCAGCATTGGGGGGAGTATAGCCAAAAACATTCAGTACTTC.

J is TRBJ1-4 and V is TRBV6-2 or TRBV6-3; possible D gene TRBD1, 5 bases. The length of the CDR3 is 12 residues. The germline CDR1 and CDR2 sequences are MNHEY and SVGEGT. The V gene lost 8 bases and the J gene lost 1 base, with 5 bases spanning the gap. CDR3 protein: CASGQTNEKLFF. In nucleotides, the CDR3 is TGTGCCAGCGGACAAACTAATGAAAAACTGTTTTTT.

This clonotype was recorded at least ten times. The chain uses TRBV12-3 or TRBV12-4 and TRBJ2-2; no definite D call. The CDR3 loop spans 13 amino acids. The V end lost 2 bases, the J end lost 2 bases, and 3 bases lay between the germline ends. DNA of the CDR3: TGTGCCAGCAGTTTATTCAACACCGGGGAGCTGTTTTTT. Its protein product is CASSLFNTGELFF.

This clonotype was observed a handful of times. The gene calls are TRBV24-1 and TRBJ2-1; D might be TRBD2 (5 bases). Trimming removed 0 bases at V and 0 bases at J, with 8 bases between. The CDR3 spans 16 residues. CDR1 and CDR2 from the germline V gene are KGHDR and SFDVKD. The DNA of the CDR3 is TGTGCCACCAGTGATTTGCAACGGGGCTCCTACAATGAGCAGTTCTTC. Amino acid sequence: CATSDLQRGSYNEQFF.

On this clonotype: Likely a read error: the CDR3 ends without its conserved phenylalanine or tryptophan. This chain uses TRBV29-1 with TRBJ1-1; 7 nucleotides agree with TRBD1. Germline values: CDR1 SQVTM, CDR2 ANQGSEA. The CDR3 is 15 residues long. After removal of 1 base from V and 1 base from J, the junction contained 6 bases not matched to a gene. Here the CDR3 reads CSVEATGTENTEAFC. For the CDR3, the DNA is TGCAGCGTTGAAGCAACCGGGACAGAGAACACTGAAGCTTTCTGT.

This clonotype showed up just a few times. Here the CDR3 omits its conserved ending phenylalanine or tryptophan, so a read error is the likely source. It is unclear where the CDR3 begins or ends on the DNA, so no DNA is shown, and the CDR3 is as TCRdb lists it. J is TRBJ1-1 and V is TRBV20-1; the table's D call of TRBD1 was not tested on the DNA. The CDR3 sequence runs 8 residues, both termini included. Germline V lookup: CDR1 DFQATT, CDR2 SNEGSKA (reference sequence). CDR3 residues: CSASWDPG.

The rearrangement links TRBV20-1 to TRBJ1-1; 12 nucleotides line up with TRBD1. This CDR3 comprises 17 residues. Trimming took 0 bases from V and 6 from J; bases not matched to a gene: 11. Germline V gene sequence: CDR1 DFQATT, CDR2 SNEGSKA (reference sequence). The CDR3 DNA is TGCAGTGCTAGAGATCATGGGACAGGGGGCGCAGGCGCTGAAGCTTTCTTT. It specifies CSARDHGTGGAGAEAFF.

In this sample, this clonotype turned up many times. The chain couples TRBV15 to TRBJ2-4, with D unresolved. Germline lookup yields CDR1 LNHNV and CDR2 YYDKDF (reference sequence). The V and J ends lost 0 bases and 3 bases respectively, with 9 bases between them. CDR3 length: 15 amino acids. In DNA, the CDR3 is TGTGCCACCAGCAGAGACAGGATGGGCAAAAACATTCAGTACTTC. It translates to CATSRDRMGKNIQYF. Based on the CDR3 plus reference TRBV15 and TRBJ2-4, the full variable domain is DAMVIQNPRYQVTQFGKPVTLSCSQTLNHNVMYWYQQKSSQAPKLLFHYYDKDFNNEADTPDNFQSRRPNTSFCFLDIRSPGLGDTAMYLCATSRDRMGKNIQYFGAGTRLSVL.

V usage is TRBV20-1 and J usage is TRBJ1-1, with a possible D match to TRBD1 (5 bases). V gave up 2 bases and J gave up 4 bases, with 8 bases separating them. The CDR3 is 12 residues long. Germline V gene sequence: CDR1 DFQATT, CDR2 SNEGSKA (reference sequence). The CDR3 nucleotides are TGCAGTGCTAGACCCGGGGGCACTGAAGCTTTCTTT. Translated: CSARPGGTEAFF.

This clonotype has just a few counts. The rearrangement links TRBV2 to TRBJ2-1; 7 bases line up with TRBD1. Germline V lookup: CDR1 SNHLY, CDR2 FYNNEI. This CDR3 has 15 residues. After removal of 1 base from V and 3 bases from J, the junction contained 3 bases not matched to a gene. In DNA, the CDR3 is TGTGCCAGCAGTGAAGAACAGGGGTACTACAATGAGCAGTTCTTC. Amino acid sequence: CASSEEQGYYNEQFF. The variable domain in full, with the rest retrieved from reference TRBV2 and TRBJ2-1, is EPEVTQTPSHQVTQMGQEVILRCVPISNHLYFYWYRQILGQKVEFLVSFYNNEISEKSEIFDDQFSVERPDGSNFTLKIRSTKLEDSAMYFCASSEEQGYYNEQFFGPGTRLTVL.

This clonotype has only a few counts. The V gene is TRBV29-1, the J gene TRBJ1-2, with D unclear. V dropped 4 bases and J dropped 7 bases, with 19 bases sitting between them. There are 14 residues in the CDR3. Germline assignment: CDR1 SQVTM and CDR2 ANQGSEA. DNA of the CDR3: TGCAGCGTTGTTAGTAGGCTCTCATCAGGTGGCTACACCTTC. Translating gives CSVVSRLSSGGYTF.

The chain carries TRBV20-1 and TRBJ2-3, with no clear D. The V gene lost 6 bases and the J gene lost 6 bases, with 10 bases spanning the gap. The germline V gene encodes CDR1 DFQATT and CDR2 SNEGSKA (reference sequence). The CDR3 covers 11 residues. CDR3 in amino acids: CSATLKDTQYF. CDR3 sequence (DNA): TGCAGTGCAACCCTTAAGGATACGCAGTATTTT.

This clonotype has a handful of counts. This chain uses TRBV29-1 with TRBJ2-3; D tentatively reads TRBD1 or TRBD2 (5 bases each). Deletions cut 7 bases from V and 4 bases from J, with 12 bases between. In germline, CDR1 is SQVTM, CDR2 ANQGSEA. This CDR3 is 12 amino acids long. This chain's CDR3 is CSGGQGPDTQYF. CDR3 in DNA: TGCAGCGGAGGGCAGGGCCCAGATACGCAGTATTTT.